A selection of T cell receptor beta chains follows, all from one sample in a study of T cells after yellow fever vaccination. One entry per CDR3 protein results from TCRdb running MiXCR on the 5' RACE reads. The data hold 450,000 to 600,000 distinct CDR3 sequences, with roughly 14% observed a single time. Sequenced material: PBMCs, taken on the day of the yellow fever booster vaccination. The receptors originated from a man aged 25-45 years who received the YFV17D yellow fever vaccine. Both conserved end residues are part of each CDR3. D genes are given only for firm matches. A row's size may be missing; if present it is once, few, many or a size class.

CDR3 DNA | CDR3 protein | V gene | clone size | J gene | D gene
TGTGCCAGCTCACCATCCTCAGAAAACACTGAAGCTTTCTTT | CASSPSSENTEAFF | TRBV18 | - | TRBJ1-1 | -
TGTGCCAGCAGCTCGCGGGCTAGTGCCGATGAAAAACTGTTTTTT | CASSSRASADEKLFF | TRBV6-1 | few | TRBJ1-4 | -
TGTGCCAGCAGCGTCGGAGAGGATACGCAGTATTTT | CASSVGEDTQYF | TRBV9 | - | TRBJ2-3 | -
TGTGCCAGTAGTATACGACACTCCTACGAGCAGTACTTC | CASSIRHSYEQYF | TRBV19 | few | TRBJ2-7 | -
TGCGCCAGCAGCTTGGACAGGGAGTCTGGTGGCTACACCTTC | CASSLDRESGGYTF | TRBV5-1 | - | TRBJ1-2 | -
TGCAGTGCCGAAATAGCGGGAGTTGAGCAGTACTTC | CSAEIAGVEQYF | TRBV20-1 | few | TRBJ2-7 | TRBD2
TGTGCCACCAGTGAATCCGGGTCCCGAAACACCGGGGAGCTGTTTTTT | CATSESGSRNTGELFF | TRBV24-1 | - | TRBJ2-2 | -
TGTGCCAGCAGCCAGCCTGGTACGGGCACTGAAGCTTTCTTT | CASSQPGTGTEAFF | TRBV3-1 | few | TRBJ1-1 | -
TGCAGTGCCCCCGCGTCGGCTAGCGGGAGGGGGCAGTTCTTC | CSAPASASGRGQFF | TRBV20-1 | - | TRBJ2-1 | TRBD2
TGTGCCAGCCGCTTGGTGGGAGGCTACAATGAGCAGTTCTTC | CASRLVGGYNEQFF | TRBV6-2/TRBV6-3 | few | TRBJ2-1 | -
TGTGCTAGTGGGAGTGGCGGACAGGGGACCACCGGGGAGCTGTTTTTT | CASGSGGQGTTGELFF | TRBV12-5 | - | TRBJ2-2 | TRBD1
TGCAGTGCTCCATCCCCGGGGAGTCTGGGGTCCTACAATGAGCAGTTCTTC | CSAPSPGSLGSYNEQFF | TRBV20-1 | - | TRBJ2-1 | -
TGTGCCAGCAGTTACTCGATCTTGCGGACAGGGGGAGGGGGTGAAAAACTGTTTTTT | CASSYSILRTGGGGEKLFF | TRBV6-5 | - | TRBJ1-4 | TRBD1
TGCAGCGTGCTCCCAGGACTAGCGGCTGTCGAGCAGTACTTC | CSVLPGLAAVEQYF | TRBV29-1 | - | TRBJ2-7 | TRBD2
TGTGCCAGCAGCTCTCCACTTCCCCGGGATACGCAGTATTTT | CASSSPLPRDTQYF | TRBV28 | few | TRBJ2-3 | -
TGTGCCATCCGCCCCGGGCGCCTCTACAATGAGCAGTTCTTC | CAIRPGRLYNEQFF | TRBV28 | - | TRBJ2-1 | -
TGTGCCAGCATCCCTGGACAGGGGTATCAGCCCCAGCATTTT | CASIPGQGYQPQHF | TRBV28 | many | TRBJ1-5 | TRBD1
TGTGCCAGCAGCCAAAGAGGAGGAGCGGGAGAGGGGCAGTACTTC | CASSQRGGAGEGQYF | TRBV3-1 | - | TRBJ2-7 | TRBD2
TGTGCCAGCTCAACAAGACTAGCGCGGAAACAGGATGAGCAGTTCTTC | CASSTRLARKQDEQFF | TRBV18 | few | TRBJ2-1 | TRBD2
TGTGCCACGGGCGGTAACCTCCACGACGAGCAGTACTTC | CATGGNLHDEQYF | TRBV15 | - | TRBJ2-7 | -
TGCAGTGCTAGAGAGCGGACAGGGAGGTCCACTGAAGCTTTCTTT | CSARERTGRSTEAFF | TRBV20-1 | few | TRBJ1-1 | TRBD1
TGTGCCAGCATGACCGCTGGGGCCAACGTCCTGACTTTC | CASMTAGANVLTF | TRBV28 | - | TRBJ2-6 | -
TGTGCCAGCAGATTACAGGGCGGCTACGAGCAGTACTTC | CASRLQGGYEQYF | TRBV28 | few | TRBJ2-7 | -
TGTGCCAGCTGCTCGGGAGGATTATACGAGCAGTACTTC | CASCSGGLYEQYF | TRBV6-6 | few | TRBJ2-7 | TRBD2
TGCAGTGCTAGGGTAGGACTAGCGGGAGGGCTTGAGCAGTACTTC | CSARVGLAGGLEQYF | TRBV20-1 | - | TRBJ2-7 | TRBD2
TGTGCCAGCACCGATCAGTCTTACACTGAAGCTTTCTTT | CASTDQSYTEAFF | TRBV7-9 | - | TRBJ1-1 | -
TGTGCCAGCAGCTTCCCTGAGGCGGGGGAGACCCAGTACTTC | CASSFPEAGETQYF | TRBV7-9 | - | TRBJ2-5 | -
TGTGCCAGCAGCACCTCGACAGGGCTACAAGAGACCCAGTACTTC | CASSTSTGLQETQYF | TRBV11-1 | few | TRBJ2-5 | TRBD1
TGCAGTGCTAGAAGGGACGGCAGGGGCGTCGACGAGCAGTACTTC | CSARRDGRGVDEQYF | TRBV20-1 | few | TRBJ2-7 | -
TGTGCCAGCAGAGTGACTAGCGGGAGGAGCGGGGGATACAATGAGCAGTTCTTC | CASRVTSGRSGGYNEQFF | TRBV6-5 | few | TRBJ2-1 | TRBD2
TGTGCCAGCACTCGACTAGGGACAGGGGGCCGAGAGACCCAGTACTTC | CASTRLGTGGRETQYF | TRBV12-3/TRBV12-4 | - | TRBJ2-5 | TRBD1
TGTGCTAGTGGTTATCGGGTAACCCACTCTGGGGCCAACGTCCTGACTTTC | CASGYRVTHSGANVLTF | TRBV12-5 | - | TRBJ2-6 | -
TGTGCCAGCAGACCTACCCCGGGACAGGGGGAGGGCGAGCAGTACTTC | CASRPTPGQGEGEQYF | TRBV12-3/TRBV12-4 | few | TRBJ2-7 | TRBD1
TGTGCCAATATTCACAGGGAAATTCAGCCCCAGCATTTT | CANIHREIQPQHF | TRBV27 | - | TRBJ1-5 | -
TGTGCCATCAGCCCAGCGGCAGGGACAGATACGCAGTATTTT | CAISPAAGTDTQYF | TRBV10-3 | few | TRBJ2-3 | -
TGTGCCAGCACCACGACCTGGGGCGGGGCTGGAAACACCATATATTTT | CASTTTWGGAGNTIYF | TRBV7-9 | few | TRBJ1-3 | -
TGTGCCAGCAGCTTCACAGGGGGTAGCAATCAGCCCCAGCATTTT | CASSFTGGSNQPQHF | TRBV7-6 | - | TRBJ1-5 | TRBD1
TGTGCCTGGAGTGTGTCAGGTCCCGGGCGGAGTACGCAGTATTTT | CAWSVSGPGRSTQYF | TRBV30 | few | TRBJ2-3 | -
TGTGCCAGTAGTTACCTAGGACTAGCGGGCACAGATACGCAGTATTTT | CASSYLGLAGTDTQYF | TRBV19 | - | TRBJ2-3 | TRBD2
TGTGCCAGCACCACTGGTCTAGGGCGTCAAGAGACCCAGTACTTC | CASTTGLGRQETQYF | TRBV28 | many | TRBJ2-5 | -
TGCAGTGCCTCGGGACTAGCGGGAGTAAAGGGCGGGGAGCTGTTTTTT | CSASGLAGVKGGELFF | TRBV20-1 | - | TRBJ2-2 | TRBD2
TGTGCCAGCAAAAAATACCCGGAGGACCCGGAGACCCAGTACTTC | CASKKYPEDPETQYF | TRBV7-9 | few | TRBJ2-5 | -
TGCAGCGTTGAGCCAGTGCTAGCGGGAGAGCGCGAGCAGTACTTC | CSVEPVLAGEREQYF | TRBV29-1 | - | TRBJ2-7 | TRBD2
TGTGCCAGCAGCTTTGCAGGGGCGAAACTGTTTTTT | CASSFAGAKLFF | TRBV5-6 | few | TRBJ1-4 | -
TGTGCCAGCAGTTATCGGGGACGTAAGACCTACGAGCAGTACTTC | CASSYRGRKTYEQYF | TRBV12-3/TRBV12-4 | - | TRBJ2-7 | -
TGCAGCGTTGGCGGAGGGAAGGGAAACATTCAGTACTTC | CSVGGGKGNIQYF | TRBV29-1 | few | TRBJ2-4 | -
TGTGCCAGCAGCTTAGATTTTGGCAACAATGAGCAGTTCTTC | CASSLDFGNNEQFF | TRBV7-2 | - | TRBJ2-1 | -
TGCGCCAGCAGCCAAGGAGGGCGGGAGGGTTCGCAGTACTTC | CASSQGGREGSQYF | TRBV4-3 | few | TRBJ2-7 | TRBD2
TGTGCCAGCAGTGAAGACGGCGGGGAGCTGTTTTTT | CASSEDGGELFF | TRBV2 | few | TRBJ2-2 | -
TGTGCCAGCACAGCCGTCGGGTCCAATGAGCAGTTCTTC | CASTAVGSNEQFF | TRBV7-2 | many | TRBJ2-1 | -
TGCAGTGCTTGGGACAGGAGTAATCAGCCCCAGCATTTT | CSAWDRSNQPQHF | TRBV20-1 | once | TRBJ1-5 | TRBD1
TGCGCCAGCAGTGGGTGGAACACTGAAGCTTTCTTT | CASSGWNTEAFF | TRBV10-1 | few | TRBJ1-1 | -
TGTGCCAGGGGCCCGGGGCTCATCGGGGAGCTGTTTTTT | CARGPGLIGELFF | TRBV4-2 | - | TRBJ2-2 | -
TGTGCCAGCAGCTTAGGTCCAACCCCAGAGACCCAGTACTTC | CASSLGPTPETQYF | TRBV7-2 | few | TRBJ2-5 | -
TGCAGCGTTTGGGGGGACAGAGCCTACGAGCAGTACTTC | CSVWGDRAYEQYF | TRBV29-1 | few | TRBJ2-7 | -
TGCAGTGCTAGCTTTTTGAAGGGTGGAAACACCATATATTTT | CSASFLKGGNTIYF | TRBV20-1 | - | TRBJ1-3 | -
TGTGCCAGCAGTTTTGGGGGGGGGGTCAGCACAGATACGCAGTATTTT | CASSFGGGVSTDTQYF | TRBV12-3/TRBV12-4 | - | TRBJ2-3 | TRBD2
TGTGCCAGCAGTTTGGCGTTGGGTCTGCGGACCTACGAGCAGTACTTC | CASSLALGLRTYEQYF | TRBV12-3/TRBV12-4 | many | TRBJ2-7 | -
TGTGCCAGCAGCCTTGGGACAGGGAATTACAATGAGCAGTTCTTC | CASSLGTGNYNEQFF | TRBV7-2 | - | TRBJ2-1 | TRBD1
TGTGCCAGCAGCCCGATCCAGCACAGGGGTAGCAATGAGCAGTTCTTC | CASSPIQHRGSNEQFF | TRBV7-8 | few | TRBJ2-1 | TRBD1